This T cell receptor (beta chain) was documented in a study of T cells in Graves' hyperthyroidism and ophthalmopathy. Overall study: Sampling of peripheral blood happened at initial diagnosis, prior to any treatment.

Amplification yielded TCR beta CDR3 regions, with RNA transcripts as the source. RT-PCR in the first round (using the HTBI primer set) targeted the TCR CDR3. In TCRdb, the multiplex PCR reads were re-called with MiXCR into one record per CDR3 protein. The sample yields about 840,000 distinct CDR3 sequences, roughly 40% seen once. Across 18 months, stable Graves' hyperthyroidism was marked by no progression to ophthalmopathy. This CDR3 contains 18 residues. Germline CDR1 is SGHTA and CDR2 is FQGNSA. The V end was cut by 4 bases, the J end by 1 base, with 20 bases between. The sample comprised blood. This chain joins TRBV7-2 and TRBJ1-3; D is perhaps TRBD1 (5 bases). The source is a man between 18 and 35 years old with Graves' hyperthyroidism. The CDR3 coding sequence is TGTGCCAGCAGCTCACCACCACGAAGGGGTTTTTCTGGAAACACCATATATTTT. It codes for CASSSPPRRGFSGNTIYF.